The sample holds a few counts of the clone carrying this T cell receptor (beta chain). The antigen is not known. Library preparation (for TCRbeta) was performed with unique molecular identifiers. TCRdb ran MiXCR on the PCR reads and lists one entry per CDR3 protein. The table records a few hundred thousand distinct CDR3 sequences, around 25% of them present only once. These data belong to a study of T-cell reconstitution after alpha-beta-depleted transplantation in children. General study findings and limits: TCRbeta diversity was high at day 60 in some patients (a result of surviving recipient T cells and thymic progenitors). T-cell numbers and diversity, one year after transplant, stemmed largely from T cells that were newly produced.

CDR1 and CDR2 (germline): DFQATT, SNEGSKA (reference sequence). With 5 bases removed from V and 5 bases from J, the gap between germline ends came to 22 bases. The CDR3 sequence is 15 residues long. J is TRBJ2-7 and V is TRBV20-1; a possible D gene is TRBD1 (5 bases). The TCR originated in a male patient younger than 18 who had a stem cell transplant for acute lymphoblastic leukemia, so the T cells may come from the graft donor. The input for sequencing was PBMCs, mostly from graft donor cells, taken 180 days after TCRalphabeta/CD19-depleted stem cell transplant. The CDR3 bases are TGCAGTGCTGGCACACACAGGATAGCAATGAACGAGCAGTACTTC. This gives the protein CSAGTHRIAMNEQYF.